These T cell receptor beta chains were read from a single sample in a study of T cell responses to AZD1222 COVID-19 vaccine. Clones were read by immunoSEQ multiplex PCR, and TCRdb kept only the in-frame ones, dropping some. The sample includes roughly 130,000 clones, 70% to 90% of them seen just once. The sample was peripheral blood, taken on day 0 of AZD1222 vaccination. Every receptor here comes from an adult in good health. The CDR3 runs from the conserved cysteine through the conserved F or W. Fields, in order: clone size, D gene, CDR3 length, J gene, V gene, CDR3 protein, CDR3 DNA. D genes are given only for firm matches. A row's size may be missing; if present it is once, few, many or a size class.

NA | NA | 15 | TRBJ1-5 | TRBV5-1 | CASSLGPYSNQPQHF | TGCGCCAGCAGCTTAGGACCTTATAGCAATCAGCCCCAGCATTTT
NA | TRBD1 | 16 | TRBJ1-1 | TRBV18 | CASSPLTGTGVTEAFF | TGTGCCAGCTCACCACTAACTGGGACAGGGGTTACTGAAGCTTTCTTT
NA | NA | 15 | TRBJ1-1 | TRBV7-2 | CASSLWGAVNTEAFF | TGTGCCAGCAGCTTATGGGGGGCTGTGAACACTGAAGCTTTCTTT
NA | NA | 14 | TRBJ1-1 | TRBV2 | CASLQGRGNTEAFF | TGTGCCAGCCTTCAGGGCAGGGGTAACACTGAAGCTTTCTTT
NA | NA | 16 | TRBJ1-1 | TRBV10-3 | CAITSTSMEVGTEAFF | TGTGCCATCACCTCAACCTCGATGGAAGTGGGCACTGAAGCTTTCTTT
NA | TRBD1 | 14 | TRBJ1-4 | TRBV2 | CASSGPGGNEKLFF | TGTGCCAGCAGTGGGCCAGGGGGTAATGAAAAACTGTTTTTT
NA | TRBD1 | 14 | TRBJ2-1 | TRBV20-1 | CSARGYIGQGTQFF | TGCAGTGCTCGTGGTTACATTGGACAGGGAACGCAGTTCTTC
NA | NA | 13 | TRBJ1-2 | TRBV24-1 | CATSIGETYGYTF | TGTGCCACCAGTATAGGTGAGACCTATGGCTACACCTTC
NA | NA | 16 | TRBJ2-7 | TRBV6-5 | CASSYGDQGHLYEQYF | TGTGCCAGCAGTTACGGTGATCAAGGCCATCTCTACGAGCAGTACTTC
NA | TRBD1 | 15 | TRBJ1-5 | TRBV2 | CASSPDRGGNQPQHF | TGTGCCAGCAGTCCGGACAGGGGAGGCAATCAGCCCCAGCATTTT
NA | NA | 17 | TRBJ1-3 | TRBV5-1 | CASSSGLGGGLGNTIYF | TGCGCCAGCAGCTCAGGCCTCGGCGGCGGACTTGGAAACACCATATATTTT
NA | NA | 14 | TRBJ1-1 | TRBV6-5 | CASTKNHGNTEAFF | TGTGCCAGCACAAAGAACCACGGGAACACTGAAGCTTTCTTT
NA | NA | 15 | TRBJ2-2 | TRBV6-1 | CASSERQGWAGELFF | TGTGCCAGCAGTGAGAGGCAGGGGTGGGCCGGGGAGCTGTTTTTT
once | TRBD1 | 16 | TRBJ1-1 | TRBV5-5 | CASSFLPGTENTEAFF | TGTGCCAGCAGCTTCCTCCCCGGGACAGAGAACACTGAAGCTTTCTTT
NA | TRBD1 | 15 | TRBJ1-2 | TRBV18 | CASSAIQGGYYGYTF | TGTGCCAGCTCAGCTATACAGGGGGGTTACTATGGCTACACCTTC
NA | NA | 15 | TRBJ1-3 | TRBV29-1 | CSSARATDVWYTIYF | TGCAGCTCAGCAAGGGCGACGGACGTGTGGTACACCATATATTTT
NA | TRBD2 | 14 | TRBJ2-5 | TRBV4-1 | CASSTGLGDWTQYF | TGCGCCAGCAGCACGGGACTAGGGGATTGGACCCAGTACTTC
NA | NA | 15 | TRBJ2-3 | TRBV19 | CASSILGAPTDTQYF | TGTGCCAGTAGTATCCTAGGGGCGCCCACAGATACGCAGTATTTT
NA | NA | 15 | TRBJ1-5 | TRBV5-6 | CASSLGQISNQPQHF | TGTGCCAGCAGCTTGGGACAGATTAGCAATCAGCCCCAGCATTTT
NA | NA | 14 | TRBJ2-3 | TRBV9 | CASSPGGQGDTQYF | TGTGCCAGCAGCCCCGGGGGGCAGGGAGATACGCAGTATTTT
NA | TRBD1 | 14 | TRBJ1-5 | TRBV30 | CAWSPGQGSQPQHF | TGTGCCTGGAGCCCCGGACAGGGTAGTCAGCCCCAGCATTTT
NA | NA | 14 | TRBJ1-1 | TRBV11-3 | CASSLGGRNTEAFF | TGTGCCAGCAGCTTAGGCGGGCGGAACACTGAAGCTTTCTTT
NA | NA | 13 | TRBJ1-1 | TRBV5-1 | CASSLGRGAGAFF | TGCGCCAGCAGCTTGGGGAGGGGGGCCGGAGCTTTCTTT
NA | TRBD1 | 15 | TRBJ2-4 | TRBV18 | CASSPPRQGSYIQYF | TGTGCCAGCTCACCCCCGAGACAGGGTTCTTACATTCAGTACTTC
NA | NA | 13 | TRBJ2-5 | TRBV27 | CASSMIRQETQYF | TGTGCCAGCAGTATGATCCGCCAAGAGACCCAGTACTTC
NA | NA | 14 | TRBJ2-7 | TRBV12-5 | CASGPLGDVNEQYF | TGTGCTAGTGGTCCGCTAGGGGACGTCAACGAGCAGTACTTC
NA | NA | 13 | TRBJ2-1 | TRBV5-1 | CASSFGRNNEQFF | TGCGCCAGCAGCTTCGGAAGAAACAATGAGCAGTTCTTC
NA | TRBD1 | 14 | TRBJ1-1 | TRBV14 | CASSQQPGGTEAFF | TGTGCCAGCAGCCAGCAACCAGGGGGAACTGAAGCTTTCTTT
NA | NA | 16 | TRBJ2-1 | TRBV12-1 | CASSSRKTGIHNEQFF | TGTGCCAGCAGCTCTCGCAAAACCGGGATCCACAATGAGCAGTTCTTC
NA | NA | 12 | TRBJ1-4 | TRBV19 | CASSTRQARLFF | TGTGCCAGTAGTACCCGACAGGCTCGACTGTTTTTT
once | TRBD2 | 16 | TRBJ2-2 | TRBV5-1 | CASSLGSGANTGELFF | TGCGCCAGCAGCTTGGGCAGCGGGGCGAACACCGGGGAGCTGTTTTTT
NA | NA | 16 | TRBJ2-2 | TRBV27 | CASSKPGATNTGELFF | TGTGCCAGCAGTAAACCCGGGGCGACGAACACCGGGGAGCTGTTTTTT
NA | TRBD1 | 14 | TRBJ1-2 | TRBV3-1/TRBV3-2 | CASSQTGGDYGYTF | TGTGCCAGCAGCCAGACAGGGGGAGATTATGGCTACACCTTC
NA | TRBD1 | 15 | TRBJ2-2 | TRBV29-1 | CSAPSAGGRTGELFF | TGCAGCGCCCCCAGTGCAGGGGGTCGCACCGGGGAGCTGTTTTTT
once | NA | 13 | TRBJ1-1 | TRBV9 | CASSVDSVTEAFF | TGTGCCAGCAGCGTAGACTCCGTCACTGAAGCTTTCTTT
NA | TRBD1 | 18 | TRBJ1-1 | TRBV5-1 | CASSWATGGVVVNTEAFF | TGCGCCAGCAGCTGGGCTACAGGGGGCGTAGTGGTGAACACTGAAGCTTTCTTT
NA | NA | 15 | TRBJ1-6 | TRBV7-3 | CASSLMAGGNSPLHF | TGTGCCAGCAGCTTAATGGCCGGGGGCAATTCACCCCTCCACTTT
few | TRBD1 | 12 | TRBJ1-2 | TRBV7-9 | CASSLTGGGYTF | TGTGCCAGCAGCTTAACAGGGGGTGGCTACACCTTC
many | NA | 15 | TRBJ2-2 | TRBV6-5 | CASTPDTWNTGELFF | TGTGCCAGCACCCCGGACACCTGGAACACCGGGGAGCTGTTTTTT
NA | NA | 15 | TRBJ1-6 | TRBV5-1 | CASRWSTLVSSPLHF | TGCGCCAGCAGATGGTCAACCCTTGTGTCTTCACCCCTCCACTTT
NA | NA | 11 | TRBJ2-7 | TRBV5-1 | CASSISYEQYF | TGCGCCAGCAGCATCTCCTACGAGCAGTACTTC
NA | NA | 14 | TRBJ1-5 | TRBV25-1 | CASSGGLGNQPQHF | TGTGCCAGCAGTGGGGGACTCGGCAATCAGCCCCAGCATTTT
NA | NA | 12 | TRBJ2-3 | TRBV5-4 | CASSPRTDTQYF | TGTGCCAGCAGCCCTCGTACAGATACGCAGTATTTT
NA | TRBD1 | 15 | TRBJ2-3 | TRBV18 | CASSPIGQGADTQYF | TGTGCCAGCTCACCAATCGGGCAGGGGGCAGATACGCAGTATTTT
few | NA | 13 | TRBJ2-1 | TRBV28 | CASGVKDHNEQFF | TGTGCCAGCGGGGTTAAGGACCACAATGAGCAGTTCTTC
NA | NA | 12 | TRBJ1-1 | TRBV11-1 | CASSFRTTEAFF | TGTGCCAGCAGCTTCAGGACTACTGAAGCTTTCTTT
NA | TRBD1 | 12 | TRBJ1-1 | TRBV6-5 | CASRQGSTEAFF | TGTGCCAGCCGACAGGGATCGACTGAAGCTTTCTTT
NA | NA | 16 | TRBJ2-6 | TRBV5-5 | CASSLEGPTGANVLTF | TGTGCCAGCAGCTTGGAGGGGCCCACTGGGGCCAACGTCCTGACTTTC
NA | NA | 19 | TRBJ2-1 | TRBV5-6 | CASSLGIGDYWGSYNEQFF | TGTGCCAGCAGCTTGGGGATAGGGGATTATTGGGGCTCCTACAATGAGCAGTTCTTC
NA | TRBD2 | 16 | TRBJ2-5 | TRBV7-8 | CASSSGLAGGSGTQYF | TGTGCCAGCAGCTCCGGACTAGCGGGAGGGTCAGGGACCCAGTACTTC
NA | TRBD1 | 15 | TRBJ1-5 | TRBV19 | CASSKQGAGNQPQHF | TGTGCCAGTAGTAAACAGGGGGCTGGCAATCAGCCCCAGCATTTT